The entry below describes one T cell receptor beta chain. This sample was included in a study of blood T cells in healthy people across ages. Next came a second PCR, run for about 7 to 12 cycles, which used a sample-barcoded 5' primer along with a J-beta primer mix. Using its own MiXCR run on the 5' RACE reads, TCRdb lists one record per CDR3 protein. The repertoire holds roughly 800,000 distinct CDR3 sequences, with 58% as singletons. The CDR3 has 16 residues. CDR1 MNHEY and CDR2 SVGEGT come from the germline V gene. The germline V and J ends were trimmed by 2 bases and 0 bases, with 8 bases remaining between them.

The source of this sequence is a young man in good health. The sequencing sample was made of blood. The rearrangement uses TRBV6-2 or TRBV6-3 and TRBJ1-6, with unresolved D. In DNA form, the CDR3 reads TGTGCCAGCAGTTACATGGAGAGCTCCTATAATTCACCCCTCCACTTT. This gives the protein CASSYMESSYNSPLHF.